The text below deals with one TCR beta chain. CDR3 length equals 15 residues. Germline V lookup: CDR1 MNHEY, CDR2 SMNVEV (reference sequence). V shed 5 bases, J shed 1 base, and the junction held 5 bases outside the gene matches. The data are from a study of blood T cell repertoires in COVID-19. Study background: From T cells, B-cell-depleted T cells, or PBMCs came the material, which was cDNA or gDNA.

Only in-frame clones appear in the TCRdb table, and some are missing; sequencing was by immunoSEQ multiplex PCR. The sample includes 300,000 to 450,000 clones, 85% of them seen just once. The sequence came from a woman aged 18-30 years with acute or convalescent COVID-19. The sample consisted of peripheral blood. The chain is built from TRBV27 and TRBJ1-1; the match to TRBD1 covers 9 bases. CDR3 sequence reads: CASSLMTGGNTEAFF. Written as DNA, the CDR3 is TGTGCCAGCAGTCTCATGACAGGGGGGAACACTGAAGCTTTCTTT.